The 18 T cell receptor beta chains given below trace back to one sample, sequenced in a study of T-cell memory formation after mild COVID-19. One entry per CDR3 protein results from TCRdb running MiXCR on the 5' RACE reads. Of more than 200,000 distinct CDR3 sequences in the sample, over 15% were seen once. The sequencing input was PBMCs or a T cell subset sorted from them (not recorded which). The source is a man aged 18 to 30 who had mild COVID-19 (a few samples of this study predate the infection). Cell type and time point are not known.

This clonotype has only a few counts. This sequence joins TRBV5-4 and TRBJ1-2; D call uncertain. This CDR3 comprises 15 residues. V shed 0 bases and J shed 4 bases, with 13 bases lying between them. Per germline, CDR1 SGHNT and CDR2 YYREEE (reference sequence). The CDR3 region is CASSLESSPSYGYTF. For the CDR3, the DNA is TGTGCCAGCAGCTTGGAGAGCAGCCCTTCCTATGGCTACACCTTC.

This clonotype was seen a handful of times. The rearrangement links TRBV4-3 to TRBJ1-2; D perhaps matches TRBD1 (5 bases). This CDR3 spans 14 amino acids. Per germline, CDR1 LGHNA and CDR2 YSLEER. V lost 1 base to trimming and J lost 4 bases, with 10 bases between them. The CDR3, as DNA: TGCGCCAGCAGCCAAGTGGGACGGTCCTATGGCTACACCTTC. Protein sequence: CASSQVGRSYGYTF.

V is TRBV6-2 or TRBV6-3 and J is TRBJ1-2, with 7 bases identical to TRBD1. From germline, CDR1 is MNHEY and CDR2 SVGEGT. The CDR3 is 14 amino acids. The J segment lost 2 bases and the V segment lost 5 bases, leaving 5 bases of the junction unmatched. The CDR3 is CASSATGANYGYTF. In DNA, the CDR3 is TGTGCCAGCAGTGCCACAGGGGCCAACTATGGCTACACCTTC.

V is TRBV7-6 and J is TRBJ2-7; tentatively, D is TRBD1 or TRBD2 (5 bases each). Looked up from germline, CDR1 is SGHVS and CDR2 is FNYEAQ. The length of the CDR3 is 15 residues. The V end lost 5 bases, the J end lost 0 bases, and 14 bases lay between the germline ends. The chain's CDR3 is CASSGPPGASYEQYF. Here the CDR3 DNA reads TGTGCCAGCAGCGGCCCGCCCGGGGCCTCCTACGAGCAGTACTTC.

This clonotype was seen a handful of times. The chain uses TRBV4-2 and TRBJ1-1, with D perhaps matching TRBD1 (5 bases). The CDR3 runs to 15 residues. V lost 1 base to trimming and J lost 1 base, with 10 bases between them. Germline lookup yields CDR1 LGHNA and CDR2 YNFKEQ. This chain's CDR3 is CASSQVGQGNTEAFF. CDR3 coding DNA: TGTGCCAGCAGCCAAGTGGGGCAGGGGAACACTGAAGCTTTCTTT.

This rearrangement joins TRBV11-2 to TRBJ2-2; the D gene could be TRBD1 or TRBD2 (5 bases each). Germline lookup yields CDR1 SGHAT and CDR2 FQNNGV. Trimming removed 2 bases from V and 5 bases from J, with 12 bases in between. This CDR3 comprises 15 residues. DNA for the CDR3: TGTGCCAGCAGCTTATTCCGGGGACGGACCGGGGAGCTGTTTTTT. Translated, it gives CASSLFRGRTGELFF.

The chain combines TRBV5-6 with TRBJ1-2, with 8 bases lining up with TRBD1. Germline CDR1 reads SGHDT; CDR2 reads YYEEEE. This CDR3 comprises 16 residues. Trimming took 1 base from V and 7 from J; bases not matched to a gene: 12. CDR3 sequence reads: CASSLKVSQGARGYTF. As DNA, the CDR3 is TGTGCCAGCAGCTTGAAAGTTTCCCAGGGGGCGCGTGGCTACACCTTC.

This sequence joins TRBV6-5 and TRBJ2-7; D is unresolved. Trimming took off 2 bases at V and 3 bases at J, with 8 bases between the two ends. The CDR3 covers 13 residues. Germline CDR1 reads MNHEY; CDR2 reads SVGAGI. The CDR3 sequence: CASSYGASYEQYV. The CDR3 DNA reads TGTGCCAGCAGTTACGGCGCCAGCTACGAGCAGTACGTC.

The V call is TRBV7-9, the J call TRBJ1-1; D remains ambiguous. The CDR3 has 12 residues. Germline assignment: CDR1 SEHNR and CDR2 FQNEAQ (reference sequence). The ends were cut back, 5 bases at V and 6 bases at J, with 10 bases in the middle. The CDR3 reads CASSRDAAEAFF. CDR3 nucleotides: TGTGCCAGCAGCCGAGATGCGGCTGAAGCTTTCTTT.

CDR3 protein: CASSLGVDYEKYV. The DNA for the CDR3 is TGTGCCAGCAGTTTAGGGGTCGACTACGAGAAGTACGTC. The rearrangement uses TRBV12-3 or TRBV12-4 and TRBJ2-7, with D perhaps matching TRBD2 (5 bases). This CDR3 contains 13 residues.

The rearrangement joins TRBV25-1 to TRBJ2-1, with a weak D call TRBD1 (5 bases). The CDR3 loop spans 15 amino acids. The germline V and J ends were trimmed by 1 base and 10 bases, with 17 bases remaining between them. The V gene's germline CDR1 is MGHDK and CDR2 SYGVNS. The CDR3 bases are TGTGCCAGCAGTGAATCGCCAGGGTTGAAAATCGAGCAGTTCTTC. Its translation: CASSESPGLKIEQFF.

The chain has TRBV21-1 and TRBJ2-3. TRBV21-1 represents a pseudogene. The CDR3 sequence is 15 residues long. The CDR3: CASSRLAPSTDTQYF. The DNA for the CDR3 is TGTGCCAGCAGCAGACTGGCTCCGAGCACAGATACGCAGTATTTT.

This clonotype was counted a few times. The V gene is TRBV5-1, the J gene TRBJ1-4, with 7 bases matching TRBD1. The J segment lost 5 bases and the V segment lost 3 bases, leaving 10 bases of the junction unmatched. The CDR3 totals 16 residues. The germline V gene encodes CDR1 SGHRS and CDR2 YFSETQ. The CDR3 loop is CASSSTPGQKNEKLFF. Here the CDR3 DNA reads TGCGCCAGCAGCTCAACGCCGGGACAGAAGAATGAAAAACTGTTTTTT.

The chain is built from TRBV5-1 and TRBJ2-7; D is possibly TRBD2 (5 bases). CDR3 length: 15 amino acids. Germline CDR1 is SGHRS and CDR2 is YFSETQ. V lost 0 bases to trimming and J lost 4 bases, with 14 bases between them. The CDR3 is CASSLAKRIRYEQYF. CDR3 nucleotides: TGCGCCAGCAGCTTGGCTAAGCGGATCCGGTACGAGCAGTACTTC.

This clonotype came up many times. V gene TRBV24-1 combines with J gene TRBJ1-1; 8 bases align to TRBD1. CDR1 and CDR2 (germline): KGHDR, SFDVKD. The CDR3 runs to 17 residues. The trim removed 4 bases at V and 4 bases at J, leaving 13 bases unmatched. CDR3 residues: CATSELLRDRFITEAFF. In nucleotides, the CDR3 is TGTGCCACCAGTGAACTGCTCCGGGACAGGTTTATCACTGAAGCTTTCTTT.

This sequence joins TRBV12-3 or TRBV12-4 and TRBJ1-1; possible D gene TRBD1, 5 bases. The CDR3 extends over 16 amino acids. Trimming pared 7 bases from V and 0 bases from J, leaving 18 bases between. The CDR3 sequence is CASTELKGFMNTEAFF. The CDR3 coding sequence is TGTGCCAGCACCGAATTAAAGGGGTTTATGAACACTGAAGCTTTCTTT.

In its sample, this clonotype was seen a few times. J is TRBJ2-5 and V is TRBV7-2, with 7 nucleotides matching TRBD1. The length of the CDR3 is 14 residues. CDR1 is SGHTA, CDR2 FQGNSA, per germline. V shed 7 bases, J shed 2 bases, and the junction held 7 bases outside the gene matches. The CDR3 loop is CASNRGQAQETQYF. The CDR3 DNA is TGTGCCAGCAACCGTGGACAGGCTCAAGAGACCCAGTACTTC.

This clonotype showed up just a few times. The chain recombines TRBV6-5 with TRBJ1-4; D is uncertain. This CDR3 region has 13 residues. Trimming shortened V by 6 bases and J by 8 bases, and 13 bases separated the two germline ends. Germline V gene sequence: CDR1 MNHEY, CDR2 SVGAGI. CDR3 residues: CASSPRRHEKLFF. The CDR3 region has the DNA TGTGCCAGCAGCCCCAGGCGTCACGAAAAACTGTTTTTT.